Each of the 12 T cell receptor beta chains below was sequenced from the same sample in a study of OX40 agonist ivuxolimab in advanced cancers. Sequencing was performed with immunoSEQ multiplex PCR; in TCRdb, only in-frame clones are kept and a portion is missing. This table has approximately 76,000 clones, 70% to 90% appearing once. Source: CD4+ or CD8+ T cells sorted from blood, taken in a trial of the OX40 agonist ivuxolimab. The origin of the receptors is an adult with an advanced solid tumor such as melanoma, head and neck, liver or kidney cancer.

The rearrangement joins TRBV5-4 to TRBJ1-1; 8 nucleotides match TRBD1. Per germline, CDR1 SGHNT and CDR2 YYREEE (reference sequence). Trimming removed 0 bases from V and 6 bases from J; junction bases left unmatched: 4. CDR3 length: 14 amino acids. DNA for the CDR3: TGTGCCAGCAGCTTGGGGCAGGGGGCCGCTGAAGCTTTCTTT. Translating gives CASSLGQGAAEAFF.

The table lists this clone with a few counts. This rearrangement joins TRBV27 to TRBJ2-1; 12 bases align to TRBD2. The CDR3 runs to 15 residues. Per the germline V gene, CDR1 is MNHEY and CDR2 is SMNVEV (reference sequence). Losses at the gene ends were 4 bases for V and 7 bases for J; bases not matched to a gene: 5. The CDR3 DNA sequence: TGTGCCAGCAGTTCGACTAGCGGGAGCGGGAATGAGCAGTTCTTC. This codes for CASSSTSGSGNEQFF.

Here the CDR3 DNA reads TGTGCCAGCAGCCGCGGGGGACAGAACACTGAAGCTTTCTTT. Amino acid sequence: CASSRGGQNTEAFF. This sequence joins TRBV6-1 and TRBJ1-1; perhaps TRBD1 as D (6 bases). This CDR3 has 14 amino acids. The germline V gene has CDR1 MNHNS and CDR2 SASEGT. V gave up 6 bases and J gave up 1 base, with 12 bases separating them.

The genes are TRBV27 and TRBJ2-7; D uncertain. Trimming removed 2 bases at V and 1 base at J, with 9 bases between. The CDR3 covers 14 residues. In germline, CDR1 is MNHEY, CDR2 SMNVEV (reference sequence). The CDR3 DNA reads TGTGCCAGCAGTTTAAGTCCCCGTTCCTACGAGCAGTACTTC. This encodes CASSLSPRSYEQYF.

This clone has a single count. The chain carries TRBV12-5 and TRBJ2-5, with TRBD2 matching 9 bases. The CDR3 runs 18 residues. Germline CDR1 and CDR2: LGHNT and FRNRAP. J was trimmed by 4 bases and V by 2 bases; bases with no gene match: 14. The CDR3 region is CASGLLASGKYRGETQYF. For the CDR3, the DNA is TGTGCTAGTGGTTTGTTGGCTAGCGGGAAGTATCGGGGAGAGACCCAGTACTTC.

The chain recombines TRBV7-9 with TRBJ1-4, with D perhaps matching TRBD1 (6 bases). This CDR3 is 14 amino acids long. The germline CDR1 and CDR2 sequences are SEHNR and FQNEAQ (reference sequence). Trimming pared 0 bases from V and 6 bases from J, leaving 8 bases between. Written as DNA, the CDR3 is TGTGCCAGCAGCTTAGCGTACAGGGATGAAAAACTGTTTTTT. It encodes CASSLAYRDEKLFF.

This chain's CDR3 is CASGLVTTGRGYTF. CDR3 sequence (DNA): TGTGCTAGTGGTTTGGTAACAACAGGGCGCGGCTACACCTTC. The J gene is TRBJ1-2, the V gene TRBV12-5; possible D gene TRBD1, 6 bases. The V end was cut by 0 bases, the J end by 8 bases, with 13 bases between. The CDR3 is made up of 14 amino acids. Germline loops: CDR1 LGHNT, CDR2 FRNRAP.

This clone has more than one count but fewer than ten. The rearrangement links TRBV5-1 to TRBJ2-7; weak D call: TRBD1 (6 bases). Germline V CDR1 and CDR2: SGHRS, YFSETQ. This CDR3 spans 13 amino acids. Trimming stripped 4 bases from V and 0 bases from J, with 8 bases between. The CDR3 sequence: CASSMDSSYEQYF. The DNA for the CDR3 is TGCGCCAGCAGCATGGACAGCTCCTACGAGCAGTACTTC.

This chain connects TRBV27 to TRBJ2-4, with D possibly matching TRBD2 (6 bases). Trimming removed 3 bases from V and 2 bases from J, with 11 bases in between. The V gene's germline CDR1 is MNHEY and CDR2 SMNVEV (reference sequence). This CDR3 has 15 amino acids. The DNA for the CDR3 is TGTGCCAGCAGTTTGCCGGGAGCTCCCAAAAACATTCAGTACTTC. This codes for CASSLPGAPKNIQYF.

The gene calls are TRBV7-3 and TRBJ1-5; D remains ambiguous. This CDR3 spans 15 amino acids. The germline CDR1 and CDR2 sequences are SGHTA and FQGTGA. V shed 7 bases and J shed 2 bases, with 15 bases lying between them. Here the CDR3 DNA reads TGTGCCAGCACCCCTGGAAGGGCGTGCAATCAGCCCCAGCATTTT. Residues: CASTPGRACNQPQHF.

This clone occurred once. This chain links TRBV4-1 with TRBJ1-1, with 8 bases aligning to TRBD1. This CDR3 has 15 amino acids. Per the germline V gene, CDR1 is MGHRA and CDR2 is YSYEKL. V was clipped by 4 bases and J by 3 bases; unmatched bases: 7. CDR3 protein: CASSPLSTGDTEAFF. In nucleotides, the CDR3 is TGCGCCAGCAGCCCATTATCGACAGGGGACACTGAAGCTTTCTTT.

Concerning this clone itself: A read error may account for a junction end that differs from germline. The chain's CDR3 is CASSTDRGSSEQYF. For the CDR3, the DNA is TGTGCCAGCAGCACTGACAGGGGCTCCTCCGAGCAGTACTTC. The V and J genes are TRBV7-2 and TRBJ2-7, with 8 bases lining up with TRBD1. This CDR3 is 14 amino acids long. Germline CDR1 reads SGHTA; CDR2 reads FQGNSA.